This entry describes one T cell receptor (beta chain). The antigen is not known. This entry comes from a study of cytomegalovirus exposure and HLA in healthy donors. Study summary: Some 200 million T cells yielded 117 million unique TCR beta sequences, as an earlier analysis found.

Germline lookup yields CDR1 SNHLY and CDR2 FYNNEI. The length of the CDR3 is 15 residues. Trimming removed 1 base from V and 8 bases from J; junction bases left unmatched: 8. The PCR contained 60 Vbeta and 13 Jbeta primers. Data came from immunoSEQ multiplex PCR; TCRdb stores just in-frame clones and leaves some out. The sample records approximately 300,000 clones, about four fifths being singletons. General study points: Among immune exposure information, only CMV serostatus was available. Accurate prediction of HLA-A and HLA-B alleles (for most subjects) was reportedly achieved from TCR beta sequences. In a later analysis, HLA-C alleles had the fewest associated TCRs, DRB1 alleles the most.

This chain uses TRBV2 with TRBJ2-1; 7 bases are shared with TRBD2. The receptor was derived from a girl aged 2 to 10 in good health and CMV-seronegative. Sequencing was carried out using PBMCs. The CDR3 loop is CASSEGAGVSDEQFF. Here the CDR3 DNA reads TGTGCCAGCAGTGAAGGGGCGGGGGTATCGGATGAGCAGTTCTTC.